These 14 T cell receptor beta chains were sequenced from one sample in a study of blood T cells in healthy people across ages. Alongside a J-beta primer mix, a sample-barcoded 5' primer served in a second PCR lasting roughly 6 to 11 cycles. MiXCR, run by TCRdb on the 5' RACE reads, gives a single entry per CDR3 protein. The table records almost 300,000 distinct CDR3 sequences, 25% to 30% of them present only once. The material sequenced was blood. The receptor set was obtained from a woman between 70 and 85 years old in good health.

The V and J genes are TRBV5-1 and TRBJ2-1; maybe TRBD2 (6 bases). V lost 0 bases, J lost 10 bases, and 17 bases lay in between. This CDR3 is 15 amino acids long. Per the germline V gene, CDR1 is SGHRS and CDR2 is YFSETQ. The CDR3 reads CASSLAVETREEQFF. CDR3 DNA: TGCGCCAGCAGCTTGGCCGTTGAGACTAGAGAGGAGCAGTTCTTC.

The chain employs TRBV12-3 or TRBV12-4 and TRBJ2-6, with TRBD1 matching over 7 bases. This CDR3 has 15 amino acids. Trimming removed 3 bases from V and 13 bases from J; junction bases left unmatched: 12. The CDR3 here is CASSFGDSQNNVLTF. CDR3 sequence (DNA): TGTGCCAGCAGTTTTGGGGACAGTCAAAACAATGTCCTGACTTTC.

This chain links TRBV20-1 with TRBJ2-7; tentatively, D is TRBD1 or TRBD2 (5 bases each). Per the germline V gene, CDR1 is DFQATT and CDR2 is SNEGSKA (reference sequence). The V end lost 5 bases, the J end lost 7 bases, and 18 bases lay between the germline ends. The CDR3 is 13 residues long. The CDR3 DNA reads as TGCAGTGCTGGGGGATGGACGGAAAGTGAGCAGTACTTC. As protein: CSAGGWTESEQYF.

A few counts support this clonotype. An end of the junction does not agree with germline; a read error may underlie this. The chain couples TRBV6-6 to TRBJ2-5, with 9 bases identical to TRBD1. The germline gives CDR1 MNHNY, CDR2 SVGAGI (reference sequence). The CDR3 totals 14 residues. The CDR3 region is CASSYDNRGRGWFF. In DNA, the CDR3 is TGTGCCAGCAGTTACGATAACAGGGGGCGAGGCTGGTTCTTC.

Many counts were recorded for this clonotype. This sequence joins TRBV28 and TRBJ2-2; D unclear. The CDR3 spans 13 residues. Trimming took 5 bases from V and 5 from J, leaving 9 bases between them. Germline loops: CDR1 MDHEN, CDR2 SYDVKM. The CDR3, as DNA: TGTGCCAGCAGTCCTCAGCGAACCGGGGAGCTGTTTTTT. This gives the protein CASSPQRTGELFF.

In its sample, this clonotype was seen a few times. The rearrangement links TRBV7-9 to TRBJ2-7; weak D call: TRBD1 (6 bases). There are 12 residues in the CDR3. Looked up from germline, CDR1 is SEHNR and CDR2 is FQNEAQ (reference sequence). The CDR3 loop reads CASRTDSYEQYF. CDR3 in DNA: TGTGCTAGCCGGACAGACTCCTACGAGCAGTACTTC.

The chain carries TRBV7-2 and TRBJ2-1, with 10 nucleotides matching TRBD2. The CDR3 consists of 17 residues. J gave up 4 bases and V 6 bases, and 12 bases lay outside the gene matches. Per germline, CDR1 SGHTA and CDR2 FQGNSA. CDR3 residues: CASSLSPRTSGYNEQFF. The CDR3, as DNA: TGTGCCAGCAGTTTATCTCCGAGGACTAGCGGATACAATGAGCAGTTCTTC. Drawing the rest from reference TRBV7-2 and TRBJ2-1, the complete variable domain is GAGVSQSPSNKVTEKGKDVELRCDPISGHTALYWYRQSLGQGLEFLIYFQGNSAPDKSGLPSDRFSAERTGGSVSTLTIQRTQQEDSAVYLCASSLSPRTSGYNEQFFGPGTRLTVL.

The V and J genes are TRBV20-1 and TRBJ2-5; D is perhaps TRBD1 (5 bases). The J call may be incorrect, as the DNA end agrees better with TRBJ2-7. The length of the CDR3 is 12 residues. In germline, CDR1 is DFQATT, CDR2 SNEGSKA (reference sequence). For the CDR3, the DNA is TGCAGTGCTAGACAGGGCTACAACGAGCAGTACTTC. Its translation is CSARQGYNEQYF.

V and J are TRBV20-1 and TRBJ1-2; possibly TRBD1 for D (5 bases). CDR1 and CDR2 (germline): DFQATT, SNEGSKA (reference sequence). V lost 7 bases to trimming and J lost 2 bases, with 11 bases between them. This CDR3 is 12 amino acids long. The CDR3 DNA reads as TGCAGTGTTTTCAGGGAGAACTATGGCTACACCTTC. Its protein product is CSVFRENYGYTF.

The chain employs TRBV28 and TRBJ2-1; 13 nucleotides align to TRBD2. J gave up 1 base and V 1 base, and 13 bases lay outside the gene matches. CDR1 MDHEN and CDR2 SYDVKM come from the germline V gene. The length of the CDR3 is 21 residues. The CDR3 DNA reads TGTGCCAGCAGTTTATCATTGTTGCGGGGGACTAGCGGGAATTCCTACAATGAGCAGTTCTTC. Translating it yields CASSLSLLRGTSGNSYNEQFF.

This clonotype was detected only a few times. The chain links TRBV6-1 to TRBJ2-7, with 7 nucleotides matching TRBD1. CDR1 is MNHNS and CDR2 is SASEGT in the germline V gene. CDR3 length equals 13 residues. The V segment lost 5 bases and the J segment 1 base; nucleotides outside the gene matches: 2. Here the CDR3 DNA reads TGTGCCAGCAGTTCGGACAGGTCCTACGAGCAGTACTTC. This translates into CASSSDRSYEQYF.

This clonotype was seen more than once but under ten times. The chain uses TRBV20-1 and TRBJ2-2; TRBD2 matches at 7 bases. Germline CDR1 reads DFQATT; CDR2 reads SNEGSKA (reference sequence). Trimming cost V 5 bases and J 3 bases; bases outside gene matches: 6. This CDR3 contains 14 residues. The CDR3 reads CSAGRDYDTGELFF. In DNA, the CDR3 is TGCAGTGCTGGCCGGGACTATGACACCGGGGAGCTGTTTTTT.

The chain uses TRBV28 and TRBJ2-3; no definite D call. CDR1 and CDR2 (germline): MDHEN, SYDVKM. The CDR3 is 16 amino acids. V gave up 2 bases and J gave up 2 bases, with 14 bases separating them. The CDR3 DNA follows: TGTGCCAGCAGTTTACCCCACCCAGGACCCACAGATACGCAGTATTTT. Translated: CASSLPHPGPTDTQYF.

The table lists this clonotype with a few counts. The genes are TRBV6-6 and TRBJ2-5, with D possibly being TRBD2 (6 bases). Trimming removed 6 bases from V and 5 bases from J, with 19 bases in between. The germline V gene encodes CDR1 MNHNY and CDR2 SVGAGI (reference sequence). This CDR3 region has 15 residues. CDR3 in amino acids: CASRNTRVGGETQYF. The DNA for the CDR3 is TGTGCCAGCAGGAATACTAGGGTAGGAGGGGAGACCCAGTACTTC.